This T cell receptor (beta chain) derives from a study of T cells in Graves' hyperthyroidism and ophthalmopathy. Patients showing uncontrolled infection, other autoimmune disease, pregnancy or lactation were ineligible. The study's findings and limits: Most thyroid clonotypes expanded above 0.001 appeared in blood too.

The germline CDR1 and CDR2 sequences are SGHVS and FQNEAQ. The CDR3 is 14 amino acids. The V end was cut by 0 bases, the J end by 2 bases, with 7 bases between. This clonotype was counted many times. The antigen is unknown. Amplified TCR beta CDR3 regions derived from RNA transcripts. An initial round of RT-PCR targeting the TCR CDR3 relied on the HTBI primer set. TCRdb redid the calling of the multiplex PCR reads with MiXCR, one entry per CDR3 protein. The table lists a few hundred thousand distinct CDR3 sequences, 15% to 17% of them singletons. The origin of this receptor is a woman aged 30 to 39 with Graves' hyperthyroidism. The chain employs TRBV7-8 and TRBJ1-1; D is unresolved. The sequenced material came from blood. DNA of the CDR3: TGTGCCAGCAGCTTAGCGCCCGCAAACACTGAAGCTTTCTTT. It codes for CASSLAPANTEAFF.